The 25 T cell receptor beta chains given below trace back to one sample, sequenced in a study of response to subunit inactivated influenza vaccine. TCRdb reanalysed the RT-PCR reads using MiXCR and keeps one entry per CDR3 protein. The table lists 170,000 or so distinct CDR3 sequences, 9.5% to 12% of them singletons, with about 40% in the top ten. Sequences were derived from CD8+ T cells sorted from PBMCs, sampled roughly 24 months after vaccination. These receptors were collected from a man in his fifties or sixties who received an inactivated influenza vaccine.

At least ten counts were recorded for this clonotype. V and J are TRBV4-2 and TRBJ1-2; no clear D. Looked up from germline, CDR1 is LGHNA and CDR2 is YNFKEQ. The CDR3 contains 15 residues. With 1 base removed from V and 0 bases from J, the gap between germline ends came to 9 bases. The CDR3 DNA reads as TGTGCCAGCAGCCAAGGCATGGAGTCTAACTATGGCTACACCTTC. Its translation: CASSQGMESNYGYTF.

At least ten counts were recorded for this clonotype. The J gene is TRBJ2-2, the V gene TRBV11-2; no definite D call. The germline V gene encodes CDR1 SGHAT and CDR2 FQNNGV. The CDR3 runs 11 residues. Trimming removed 6 bases from V and 2 bases from J, with 1 base in between. This CDR3 is CASRNTGELFF. Here the CDR3 DNA reads TGTGCCAGCAGAAACACCGGGGAGCTGTTTTTT.

There are many counts of this clonotype. CDR3 loop: CASSYSYNEQFF. In nucleotides, the CDR3 is TGTGCCAGCAGTTACTCCTACAATGAGCAGTTCTTC. The chain couples TRBV6-6 to TRBJ2-1; D is undetermined. Trimming cost V 0 bases and J 3 bases, with 0 bases left between them. Per the germline V gene, CDR1 is MNHNY and CDR2 is SVGAGI (reference sequence). CDR3 length equals 12 residues.

This clonotype was observed a handful of times. This rearrangement joins TRBV12-3 or TRBV12-4 to TRBJ2-5, with TRBD1 as a possible D gene (6 bases). Trimming shortened V by 7 bases and J by 1 base, and 16 bases separated the two germline ends. The CDR3 contains 15 residues. The CDR3 protein is CASIAGEPVQETQYF. In DNA, the CDR3 is TGTGCCAGCATCGCAGGGGAACCGGTCCAAGAGACCCAGTACTTC.

In its sample, this clonotype was seen a few times. The junction does not match germline at one end; this may be a read error. The V and J genes are TRBV4-3 and TRBJ2-7; 7 bases are shared with TRBD1. The CDR3 has 12 residues. CDR1 is LGHNA and CDR2 is YSLEER in the germline V gene. The CDR3 nucleotides read TGCGCCAGCAGCCGGGGTCCGGGACAGATGCACTTC. It specifies CASSRGPGQMHF.

This clonotype has more than one count but fewer than ten. The chain recombines TRBV5-6 with TRBJ2-3, with D possibly matching TRBD2 (5 bases). V lost 0 bases, J lost 3 bases, and 14 bases lay in between. In germline, CDR1 is SGHDT, CDR2 YYEEEE. This CDR3 region has 16 residues. The CDR3 region has the DNA TGTGCCAGCAGCTTGGCCCCCGGGGTTAAGACAGATACGCAGTATTTT. This codes for CASSLAPGVKTDTQYF.

In DNA, the CDR3 is TGTGCCAGCAGCTTAGAAACAGACTCCTACAATGAGCAGTTCTTC. This sequence encodes CASSLETDSYNEQFF. This chain uses TRBV7-6 with TRBJ2-1; D remains ambiguous. CDR1 and CDR2 (germline): SGHVS, FNYEAQ. Trimming left V 1 base short and J 0 bases short, with 7 bases between. This CDR3 is built from 15 residues.

The V call is TRBV10-3, the J call TRBJ2-7; D gene uncertain. The germline V and J ends were trimmed by 10 bases and 1 base, with 8 bases remaining between them. CDR1 and CDR2 (germline): ENHRY, SYGVKD. This CDR3 comprises 11 residues. The CDR3 protein is CATLESYEQYF. The CDR3 DNA sequence: TGTGCCACCCTCGAATCCTACGAGCAGTACTTC.

The chain links TRBV2 to TRBJ2-3, with 14 bases identical to TRBD2. This CDR3 spans 15 amino acids. J was trimmed by 4 bases and V by 6 bases; bases with no gene match: 3. Germline assignment: CDR1 SNHLY and CDR2 FYNNEI. DNA of the CDR3: TGTGCCAGCAGACCGGGACTAGCGGGGGCAGATACGCAGTATTTT. It translates to CASRPGLAGADTQYF.

This clonotype appeared a few times. The rearrangement links TRBV15 to TRBJ2-1; no clear D. V was shortened by 1 base and J by 4 bases, with 8 bases between the two germline ends. Looked up from germline, CDR1 is LNHNV and CDR2 is YYDKDF (reference sequence). This CDR3 region has 14 residues. CDR3 loop: CATSRATAYNEQFF. CDR3 nucleotides: TGTGCCACCAGCAGAGCTACAGCGTACAATGAGCAGTTCTTC.

Ten or more counts support this clonotype. The chain employs TRBV7-6 and TRBJ2-1; TRBD1 matches at 7 bases. With 5 bases clipped from V and 7 bases from J, the junction kept 11 bases outside the gene matches. CDR1 is SGHVS and CDR2 is FNYEAQ in the germline V gene. The CDR3 sequence is 15 residues long. The CDR3 loop reads CASSRETTGNNEQFF. CDR3 coding DNA: TGTGCCAGCAGCCGAGAGACGACAGGGAATAATGAGCAGTTCTTC.

The chain joins TRBV4-3 to TRBJ1-1; 7 bases fit TRBD1. V was pared by 2 bases and J by 1 base, with 4 bases of the junction left unmatched. The CDR3 runs 15 residues. Germline values: CDR1 LGHNA, CDR2 YSLEER. The CDR3 here is CASSQNRGGNTEAFF. The CDR3 nucleotides read TGCGCCAGCAGCCAAAACAGGGGAGGGAACACTGAAGCTTTCTTT.

V usage is TRBV7-6 and J usage is TRBJ2-3; 9 bases align to TRBD2. V shed 1 base and J 3 bases; nucleotides not matched to a gene: 8. The CDR3 runs to 17 residues. Germline CDR1 is SGHVS and CDR2 is FNYEAQ. The CDR3 DNA follows: TGTGCCAGCAGCTTAGAACCTAGCGGGGTGCCGACAGATACGCAGTATTTT. Its translation is CASSLEPSGVPTDTQYF.

V usage is TRBV20-1 and J usage is TRBJ2-7; 10 bases match TRBD2. V shed 0 bases and J 2 bases; nucleotides not matched to a gene: 13. The V gene's germline CDR1 is DFQATT and CDR2 SNEGSKA (reference sequence). This CDR3 has 18 amino acids. CDR3 DNA sequence: TGCAGTGCTAGAGATCATGACGGCGGACTAGCGGTTACCTACGAGCAGTACTTC. Its protein is CSARDHDGGLAVTYEQYF.

This clonotype was seen many times. This rearrangement joins TRBV20-1 to TRBJ2-1, with D perhaps matching TRBD2 (6 bases). The V gene lost 4 bases and the J gene lost 4 bases, with 14 bases spanning the gap. The germline CDR1 and CDR2 sequences are DFQATT and SNEGSKA (reference sequence). The CDR3 loop spans 14 amino acids. The CDR3 region is CSAIWGDFYNEQFF. CDR3 nucleotide sequence: TGCAGTGCTATATGGGGGGACTTTTACAATGAGCAGTTCTTC.

This clonotype showed up just a few times. CDR3 coding DNA: TGTGCCAGCAGACCTCCCGGGACTAGCCTGAAAGAGACCCAGTACTTC. Protein product: CASRPPGTSLKETQYF. The genes are TRBV7-9 and TRBJ2-5; 9 bases agree with TRBD2. The CDR3 covers 16 residues. Per germline, CDR1 SEHNR and CDR2 FQNEAQ (reference sequence). Unmatched junction bases numbered 11, after V lost 6 bases and J lost 3 bases.

Only a few counts were recorded for this clonotype. This chain links TRBV10-3 with TRBJ2-7; maybe TRBD2 (6 bases). Trimming took off 7 bases at V and 0 bases at J, with 13 bases between the two ends. The CDR3 covers 14 residues. CDR1 and CDR2 from the germline V gene are ENHRY and SYGVKD. This CDR3 is CAIKSGDFSYEQYF. In DNA form, the CDR3 reads TGTGCCATCAAATCGGGGGACTTCTCCTACGAGCAGTACTTC.

The rearrangement uses TRBV4-3 and TRBJ2-5; D may be TRBD1 or TRBD2 (5 bases each). This CDR3 contains 16 residues. CDR1 LGHNA and CDR2 YSLEER come from the germline V gene. The ends were cut back, 1 base at V and 3 bases at J, with 15 bases in the middle. The CDR3 is CASSQARDGPEETQYF. CDR3 DNA: TGCGCCAGCAGCCAAGCCCGGGACGGACCAGAAGAGACCCAGTACTTC.

V gene TRBV11-1 combines with J gene TRBJ2-1, with TRBD2 matching 8 bases. This CDR3 region has 19 residues. With 5 bases clipped from V and 4 bases from J, the junction kept 19 bases outside the gene matches. Germline-derived CDR1 and CDR2 are SGHAT and FQDESV (reference sequence). Here the CDR3 reads CASSHISGRGVNKYNEQFF. CDR3 in DNA: TGTGCCAGCAGCCATATAAGCGGGAGAGGAGTCAACAAATACAATGAGCAGTTCTTC.

This clonotype occurred a few times. This chain links TRBV4-3 with TRBJ2-7; 7 bases are shared with TRBD1. J gave up 2 bases and V 0 bases, and 10 bases lay outside the gene matches. Germline V CDR1 and CDR2: LGHNA, YSLEER. The CDR3 covers 17 residues. The CDR3 loop reads CASSQENGRGTTYEQYF. In nucleotides, the CDR3 is TGCGCCAGCAGCCAAGAGAACGGCAGGGGGACAACCTACGAGCAGTACTTC.

The sample holds a few counts of this clonotype. This CDR3 reads CASSGLAGKETQYF. DNA of the CDR3: TGTGCCAGCAGCGGCCTAGCGGGGAAAGAGACCCAGTACTTC. The chain has TRBV7-9 and TRBJ2-5, with 9 bases lining up with TRBD2. Germline CDR1 reads SEHNR; CDR2 reads FQNEAQ (reference sequence). The CDR3 length is 14 residues. V lost 5 bases and J lost 3; bases outside the gene matches: 4.

The sample holds a few counts of this clonotype. The J gene is TRBJ2-7, the V gene TRBV5-6; TRBD1 aligns across 7 bases. The CDR3 sequence is 14 residues long. Trimming removed 5 bases from V and 2 bases from J; junction bases left unmatched: 7. CDR1 and CDR2 (germline): SGHDT, YYEEEE. The CDR3 loop reads CASSWDRETYEQYF. In nucleotides, the CDR3 is TGTGCCAGCAGTTGGGACAGAGAGACCTACGAGCAGTACTTC.

The rearrangement uses TRBV25-1 and TRBJ2-1; possible D gene TRBD1, 6 bases. Germline CDR1 is MGHDK and CDR2 is SYGVNS. CDR3 size: 13 residues. V was pared by 4 bases and J by 2 bases, with 6 bases between. The CDR3 sequence is CASSGTAYNEQFF. The DNA of the CDR3 is TGTGCCAGCAGTGGGACAGCCTACAATGAGCAGTTCTTC.

On this clonotype itself: At one of its ends the junction is not consistent with the germline gene, which may arise from a read error. The V and J genes are TRBV14 and TRBJ2-7; D is unresolved. This CDR3 comprises 15 residues. The germline CDR1 and CDR2 sequences are SGHDN and FVKESK. The CDR3 coding sequence is TGTGTCAGCAGCCATTCCCCACAAGAGCCTATGGAGCAGTACTTC. Amino acids: CVSSHSPQEPMEQYF.

The chain recombines TRBV4-3 with TRBJ1-4; 7 positions match TRBD1. V lost 3 bases and J lost 5; bases outside the gene matches: 9. The CDR3 is made up of 16 amino acids. Germline V gene lookup returns CDR1 LGHNA and CDR2 YSLEER. In nucleotides, the CDR3 is TGCGCCAGCAGCCAGAACGCCGGGACAGAAAATGAAAAACTGTTTTTT. Translated: CASSQNAGTENEKLFF.